This T cell receptor beta chain was sequenced during a study of identical twins. Overall study findings and caveats: Where beta out-of-frame sequences were concerned, excess twin sharing was weaker. Cord blood beta clonotypes that were abundant carried fewer insertions, and memory repertoires showed no such trend.

The V and J ends lost 0 bases and 6 bases respectively, with 8 bases between them. The CDR3 contains 14 residues. Germline V gives CDR1 KGHDR, CDR2 SFDVKD. TCRdb recomputed calls from the 5' RACE reads with MiXCR, one row per CDR3 protein. Of approximately 600,000 distinct CDR3 sequences listed, just over 7% are singletons. With respect to this clonotype: Its antigen is not known.

This sample was also put to use in a study of yellow fever vaccine responses in identical twins. That investigation notes: Reported findings indicate that twins' vaccine T cell responses seemed partially convergent, partially personalized.

The chain links TRBV24-1 to TRBJ2-1, with D perhaps matching TRBD2 (5 bases). This TCR was recovered from a woman aged 18-35 years in good health. The sequencing sample was made of PBMCs. The CDR3 coding sequence is TGTGCCACCAGTGATTTGCTAGCCTCCAATGAGCAGTTCTTC. Amino acid sequence: CATSDLLASNEQFF.